Presented here are 17 T cell receptor beta chains from one specimen sequenced in a study of blood T cell repertoires in COVID-19. Measured with immunoSEQ multiplex PCR; TCRdb has only the in-frame clones, and not every one. The sample lists tens of thousands of clones; 80% were seen once. The sequencing input was peripheral blood. The receptors stem from a woman older than 75 with active or convalescent COVID-19.

This clone was seen a single time. This rearrangement joins TRBV3-1 (or the pseudogene TRBV3-2) to TRBJ1-3; 9 bases are shared with TRBD1. This CDR3 comprises 17 residues. Germline CDR1 and CDR2: LGHDT and YNNKEL (reference sequence). Losses at the gene ends were 4 bases for V and 4 bases for J; bases not matched to a gene: 11. The CDR3 spells CASSPWPGQGYGNTIYF. In nucleotides, the CDR3 is TGTGCCAGCAGCCCCTGGCCGGGACAGGGATACGGAAACACCATATATTTT.

The chain joins TRBV11-1 to TRBJ2-7; 11 nucleotides line up with TRBD1. The J segment lost 0 bases and the V segment lost 5 bases, leaving 6 bases of the junction unmatched. This CDR3 is 16 amino acids long. CDR1 and CDR2 from the germline V gene are SGHAT and FQDESV (reference sequence). The CDR3 DNA reads as TGTGCCAGCAGCCCGAGAGGGACAGGGGGCTCCTACGAGCAGTACTTC. Its protein product is CASSPRGTGGSYEQYF.

The chain links TRBV6-5 to TRBJ1-1, with D unclear. This CDR3 has 14 amino acids. Germline CDR1 reads MNHEY; CDR2 reads SVGAGI. The V and J ends lost 8 bases and 2 bases respectively, with 15 bases between them. The CDR3 DNA follows: TGTGCCAGCTACCTCCCGGGGATCAACACTGAAGCTTTCTTT. Protein: CASYLPGINTEAFF.

This clone is a singleton in its sample. The chain is built from TRBV7-9 and TRBJ2-1; D possibly corresponds to TRBD2 (6 bases). This CDR3 contains 15 residues. The V gene's germline CDR1 is SEHNR and CDR2 FQNEAQ (reference sequence). The ends were cut back, 3 bases at V and 4 bases at J, with 13 bases in the middle. CDR3 nucleotide sequence: TGTGCCAGCAGCTTTCATCGGGGGTTGTACAATGAGCAGTTCTTC. Its protein is CASSFHRGLYNEQFF.

This clone was observed at least ten times. The chain uses TRBV12-3 or TRBV12-4 and TRBJ1-2; D not resolved. The V end lost 10 bases, the J end lost 9 bases, and 15 bases lay between the germline ends. This CDR3 has 11 amino acids. CDR3: CATSTTSSYTF. CDR3 DNA: TGTGCCACGTCGACGACAAGCAGCTACACCTTC.

The chain couples TRBV6-5 to TRBJ1-1; 7 nucleotides agree with TRBD1. CDR1 and CDR2 from the germline V gene are MNHEY and SVGAGI. The CDR3 totals 15 residues. Germline trimming cut 6 bases from V and 1 base from J; bases unmatched to any gene: 8. The CDR3: CASSQIQGSNTEAFF. The CDR3 DNA reads as TGTGCCAGCAGCCAAATACAGGGGTCGAACACTGAAGCTTTCTTT.

The genes are TRBV7-2 and TRBJ2-6, with 7 bases lining up with TRBD1. This CDR3 is built from 15 residues. Germline trimming cut 6 bases from V and 2 bases from J; bases unmatched to any gene: 4. The germline V gene has CDR1 SGHTA and CDR2 FQGNSA. Here the CDR3 reads CASRTQGAGANVLTF. CDR3 nucleotides: TGTGCCAGCAGGACCCAGGGGGCTGGGGCCAACGTCCTGACTTTC. The full variable domain, completed using reference TRBV7-2 and TRBJ2-6, is GAGVSQSPSNKVTEKGKDVELRCDPISGHTALYWYRQSLGQGLEFLIYFQGNSAPDKSGLPSDRFSAERTGGSVSTLTIQRTQQEDSAVYLCASRTQGAGANVLTFGAGSRLTVL.

The chain couples TRBV12-3 or TRBV12-4 to TRBJ1-2; 7 bases map to TRBD1. CDR3 length: 13 amino acids. With 6 bases clipped from V and 5 bases from J, the junction kept 6 bases outside the gene matches. CDR3 loop: CASSTTGIYGYTF. In DNA, the CDR3 is TGTGCCAGCAGCACGACAGGGATTTATGGCTACACCTTC.

This clone was found once. The rearrangement uses TRBV15 and TRBJ2-5; tentative D call: TRBD1 (5 bases). The CDR3 contains 14 residues. V was shortened by 5 bases and J by 4 bases, with 14 bases between the two germline ends. Germline CDR1 is LNHNV and CDR2 is YYDKDF (reference sequence). The CDR3, as DNA: TGTGCCACCAGCTTGCGCCTAGGGGCAGAGACCCAGTACTTC. The encoded protein is CATSLRLGAETQYF. The complete variable domain, with remaining parts taken from reference TRBV15 and TRBJ2-5, reads DAMVIQNPRYQVTQFGKPVTLSCSQTLNHNVMYWYQQKSSQAPKLLFHYYDKDFNNEADTPDNFQSRRPNTSFCFLDIRSPGLGDTAMYLCATSLRLGAETQYFGPGTRLLVL.

This chain connects TRBV5-1 to TRBJ2-2, with D possibly matching TRBD2 (5 bases). Trimming removed 2 bases at V and 5 bases at J, with 10 bases between. The CDR3 extends over 14 amino acids. Germline V gene data show CDR1 as SGHRS and CDR2 as YFSETQ. Written as DNA, the CDR3 is TGCGCCAGCAGCTTCAGGCTAGCTACCGGGGAGCTGTTTTTT. Residues: CASSFRLATGELFF.

The CDR3 reads CASRSTGTPYNSPLHF. Here the CDR3 DNA reads TGTGCCAGCAGGAGTACCGGGACACCGTATAATTCACCCCTCCACTTT. The chain uses TRBV28 and TRBJ1-6, with D perhaps matching TRBD1 (6 bases). Looked up from germline, CDR1 is MDHEN and CDR2 is SYDVKM. The CDR3 length is 16 residues. Trimming took 6 bases from V and 4 from J, leaving 16 bases between them. Full variable domain (remainder filled in from reference TRBV28 and TRBJ1-6): DVKVTQSSRYLVKRTGEKVFLECVQDMDHENMFWYRQDPGLGLRLIYFSYDVKMKEKGDIPEGYSVSREKKERFSLILESASTNQTSMYLCASRSTGTPYNSPLHFGNGTRLTVT.

DNA of the CDR3: TGTGCCAGCAGTTTACCGGGCTCCTACGAGCAGTACTTC. Amino acids: CASSLPGSYEQYF. V and J are TRBV28 and TRBJ2-7; D is ambiguous. Germline CDR1 and CDR2: MDHEN and SYDVKM. Trimming cost V 2 bases and J 0 bases, with 5 bases left between them. CDR3 length: 13 amino acids.

The chain combines TRBV19 with TRBJ1-1, with D perhaps matching TRBD1 (5 bases). V was cut by 7 bases and J by 0 bases, with 9 bases left in between. Germline V lookup: CDR1 LNHDA, CDR2 SQIVND (reference sequence). The length of the CDR3 is 13 residues. The CDR3, as DNA: TGTGCCAGTACCAGGGACTTGAACACTGAAGCTTTCTTT. Its protein product is CASTRDLNTEAFF. The variable domain in full, completed from reference TRBV19 and TRBJ1-1, reads DGGITQSPKYLFRKEGQNVTLSCEQNLNHDAMYWYRQDPGQGLRLIYYSQIVNDFQKGDIAEGYSVSREKKESFPLTVTSAQKNPTAFYLCASTRDLNTEAFFGQGTRLTVV.

The chain has TRBV2 and TRBJ2-2; 7 bases are a match to TRBD1. Germline loops: CDR1 SNHLY, CDR2 FYNNEI. V shed 6 bases and J 8 bases; nucleotides not matched to a gene: 9. This CDR3 is 14 amino acids long. The CDR3 DNA is TGTGCCAGCAGAGACCTAGGGACAGTTGGGGAGCTGTTTTTT. Translating it yields CASRDLGTVGELFF.

This chain joins TRBV12-3 or TRBV12-4 and TRBJ2-1; D is unclear. CDR3 length: 11 residues. V was clipped by 3 bases and J by 5 bases, with 2 bases between them. The CDR3 loop reads CASSFNNEQFF. Here the CDR3 DNA reads TGTGCCAGCAGTTTCAACAATGAGCAGTTCTTC.

The chain is built from TRBV29-1 and TRBJ1-2; D is ambiguous. Germline CDR1 and CDR2: SQVTM and ANQGSEA. V was cut by 4 bases and J by 0 bases, with 6 bases left in between. This CDR3 is 12 amino acids long. The CDR3 DNA follows: TGCAGCGTTGTTTCGTCTAACTATGGCTACACCTTC. This translates into CSVVSSNYGYTF. The full variable domain, with the rest looked up from reference TRBV29-1 and TRBJ1-2, is SAVISQKPSRDICQRGTSLTIQCQVDSQVTMMFWYRQQPGQSLTLIATANQGSEATYESGFVIDKFPISRPNLTFSTLTVSNMSPEDSSIYLCSVVSSNYGYTFGSGTRLTVV.

For the CDR3, the DNA is TGTGCCAGCAGATCGACAGTCTCTGGAAACACCATATATTTT. Translation gives CASRSTVSGNTIYF. V gene TRBV28 combines with J gene TRBJ1-3; TRBD1 is a possible D gene (5 bases). V was clipped by 6 bases and J by 0 bases, with 9 bases between them. This CDR3 is built from 14 residues. Germline lookup yields CDR1 MDHEN and CDR2 SYDVKM.